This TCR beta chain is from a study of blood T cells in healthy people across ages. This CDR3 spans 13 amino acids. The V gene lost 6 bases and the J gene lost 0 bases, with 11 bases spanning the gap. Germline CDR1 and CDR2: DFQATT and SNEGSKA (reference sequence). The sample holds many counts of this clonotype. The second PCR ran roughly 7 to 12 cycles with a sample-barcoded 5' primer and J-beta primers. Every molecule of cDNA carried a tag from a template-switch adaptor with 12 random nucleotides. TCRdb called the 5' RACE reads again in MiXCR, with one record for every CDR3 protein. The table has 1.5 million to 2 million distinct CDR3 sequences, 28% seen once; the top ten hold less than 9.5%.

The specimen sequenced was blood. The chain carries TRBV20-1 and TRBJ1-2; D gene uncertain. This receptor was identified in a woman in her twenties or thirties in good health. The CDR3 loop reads CSAGLNPNYGYTF. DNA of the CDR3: TGCAGTGCGGGCCTTAATCCTAACTATGGCTACACCTTC.